This record looks at one T cell receptor beta chain sequence and its context. The record originates from a study of OX40 agonist ivuxolimab in advanced cancers. Only in-frame clones appear in the TCRdb table, and some are missing; sequencing was by immunoSEQ multiplex PCR. Here the sample spans over 100,000 clones, 80% to 90% being singletons. Germline V gene sequence: CDR1 MDHEN, CDR2 SYDVKM. The CDR3 has 11 amino acids. V shed 10 bases and J 7 bases; nucleotides not matched to a gene: 6. The receptor's source is an adult with an advanced solid tumor such as melanoma, head and neck, liver or kidney cancer. The chain uses TRBV28 and TRBJ1-1, with 7 bases aligning to TRBD1. The input for sequencing was CD4+ or CD8+ T cells sorted from blood, taken in a trial of the OX40 agonist ivuxolimab. CDR3 nucleotide sequence: TGTGCCATACAGGGGCTGGGTGAAGCTTTCTTT. The encoded protein is CAIQGLGEAFF.